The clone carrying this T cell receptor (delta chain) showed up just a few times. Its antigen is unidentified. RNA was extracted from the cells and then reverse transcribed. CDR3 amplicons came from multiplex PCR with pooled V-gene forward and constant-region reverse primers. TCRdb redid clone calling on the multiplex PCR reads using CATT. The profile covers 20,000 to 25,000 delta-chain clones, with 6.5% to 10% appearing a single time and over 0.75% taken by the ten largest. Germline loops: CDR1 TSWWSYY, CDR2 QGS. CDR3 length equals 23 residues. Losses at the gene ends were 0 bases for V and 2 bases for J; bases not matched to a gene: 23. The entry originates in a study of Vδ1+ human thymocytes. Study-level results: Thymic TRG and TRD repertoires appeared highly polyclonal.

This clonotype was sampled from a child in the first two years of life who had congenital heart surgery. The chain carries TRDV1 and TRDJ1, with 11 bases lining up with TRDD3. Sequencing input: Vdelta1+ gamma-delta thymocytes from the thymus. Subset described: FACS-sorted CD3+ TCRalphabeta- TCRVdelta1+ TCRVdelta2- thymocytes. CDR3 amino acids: CALGELRTYLLSWGIQMTDKLIF. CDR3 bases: TGTGCTCTTGGGGAACTTAGGACCTACCTTCTGAGCTGGGGGATACAAATGACCGATAAACTCATCTTT.